This T cell receptor beta chain was recorded in a study of T cells in Graves' hyperthyroidism and ophthalmopathy. This clonotype was seen only a few times. V lost 5 bases and J lost 2; bases outside the gene matches: 11. Germline CDR1 is SGHVS and CDR2 is FNYEAQ. The CDR3 spans 16 residues. RNA transcripts gave rise to amplified TCR beta CDR3 regions. Primed by the HTBI set, a first-round RT-PCR was run on the TCR CDR3. One entry per CDR3 protein, called by TCRdb with MiXCR from the multiplex PCR reads. The sample includes 650,000 to 850,000 distinct CDR3 sequences, around 19% of them seen just once. The gene calls are TRBV7-6 and TRBJ2-5; 7 bases line up with TRBD1. The sequencing sample was made of blood. The clonotype originates from a woman in her forties or fifties with Graves' hyperthyroidism that later progressed to Graves' ophthalmopathy. As DNA, the CDR3 is TGTGCCAGCAGCCAGAGCTCGACAGGGATACAAGAGACCCAGTACTTC. It codes for CASSQSSTGIQETQYF.